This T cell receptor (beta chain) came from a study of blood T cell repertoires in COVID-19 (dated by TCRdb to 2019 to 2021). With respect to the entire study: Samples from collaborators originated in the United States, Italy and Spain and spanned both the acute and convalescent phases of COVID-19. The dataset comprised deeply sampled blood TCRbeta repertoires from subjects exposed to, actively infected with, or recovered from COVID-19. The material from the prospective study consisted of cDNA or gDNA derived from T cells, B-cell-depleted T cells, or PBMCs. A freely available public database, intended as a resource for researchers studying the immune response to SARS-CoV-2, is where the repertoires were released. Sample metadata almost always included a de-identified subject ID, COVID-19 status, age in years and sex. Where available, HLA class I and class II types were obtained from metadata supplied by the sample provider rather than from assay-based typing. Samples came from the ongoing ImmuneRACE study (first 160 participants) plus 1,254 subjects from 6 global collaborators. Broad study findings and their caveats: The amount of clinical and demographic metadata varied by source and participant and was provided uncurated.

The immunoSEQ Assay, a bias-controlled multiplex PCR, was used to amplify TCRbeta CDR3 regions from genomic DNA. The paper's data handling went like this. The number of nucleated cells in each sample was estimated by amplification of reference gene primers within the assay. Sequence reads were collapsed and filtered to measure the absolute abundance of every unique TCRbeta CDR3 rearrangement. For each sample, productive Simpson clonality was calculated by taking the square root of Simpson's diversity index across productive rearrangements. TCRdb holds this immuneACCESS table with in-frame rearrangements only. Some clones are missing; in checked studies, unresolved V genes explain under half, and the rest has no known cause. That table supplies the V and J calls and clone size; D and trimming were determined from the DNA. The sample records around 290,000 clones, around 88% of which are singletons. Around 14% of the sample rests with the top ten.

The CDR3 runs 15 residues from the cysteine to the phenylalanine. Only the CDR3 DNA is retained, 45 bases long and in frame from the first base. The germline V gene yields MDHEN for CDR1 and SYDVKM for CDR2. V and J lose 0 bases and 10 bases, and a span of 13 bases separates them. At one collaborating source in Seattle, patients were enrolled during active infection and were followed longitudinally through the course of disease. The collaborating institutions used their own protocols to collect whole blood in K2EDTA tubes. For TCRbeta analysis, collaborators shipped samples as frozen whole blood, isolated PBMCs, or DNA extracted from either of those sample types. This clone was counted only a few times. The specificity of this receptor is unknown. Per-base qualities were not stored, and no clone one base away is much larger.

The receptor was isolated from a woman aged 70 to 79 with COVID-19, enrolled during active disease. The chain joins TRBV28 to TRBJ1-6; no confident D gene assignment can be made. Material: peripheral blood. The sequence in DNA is TGTGCCAGCAGTTTATGGGGCGAAGGTCAATCACCCCTCCACTTT. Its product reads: CASSLWGEGQSPLHF.